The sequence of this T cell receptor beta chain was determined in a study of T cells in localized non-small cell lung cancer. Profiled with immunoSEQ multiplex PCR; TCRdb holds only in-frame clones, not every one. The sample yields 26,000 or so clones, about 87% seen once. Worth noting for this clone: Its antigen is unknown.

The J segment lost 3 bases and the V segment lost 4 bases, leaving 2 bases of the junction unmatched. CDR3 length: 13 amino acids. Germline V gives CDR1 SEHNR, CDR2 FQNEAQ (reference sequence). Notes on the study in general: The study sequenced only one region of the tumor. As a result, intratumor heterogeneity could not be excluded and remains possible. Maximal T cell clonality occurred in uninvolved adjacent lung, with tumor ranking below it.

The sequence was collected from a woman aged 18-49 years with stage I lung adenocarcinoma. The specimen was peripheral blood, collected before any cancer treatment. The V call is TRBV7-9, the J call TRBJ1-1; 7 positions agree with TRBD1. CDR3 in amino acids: CASSSQGDTEAFF. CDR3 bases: TGTGCCAGCAGCTCCCAGGGGGACACTGAAGCTTTCTTT.